Below, 22 T cell receptor beta chains from the same sample are listed, as sequenced in a study of CD8+ T cells in alopecia areata. RNA extraction was followed by reverse transcription into cDNA, which acted as the sequencing template. Produced via immunoSEQ multiplex PCR; TCRdb's table is partial and in-frame only. Of about 200,000 clones listed, roughly 57% are singletons. Sample: CD4+ T cells sorted from blood, taken at week 0. The source is a human donor with alopecia areata.

This clone has just a few counts. V usage is TRBV29-1 and J usage is TRBJ2-7; D is possibly TRBD1 or TRBD2 (5 bases each). The germline V and J ends were trimmed by 4 bases and 2 bases, with 15 bases remaining between them. The CDR3 is 14 residues long. Germline assignment: CDR1 SQVTM and CDR2 ANQGSEA. The CDR3 nucleotides are TGCAGCGTTGGGGGGAAATGGAATACCTACGAGCAGTACTTC. This encodes CSVGGKWNTYEQYF.

V usage is TRBV4-1 and J usage is TRBJ2-7; D is perhaps TRBD2 (5 bases). The CDR3 totals 17 residues. CDR1 is MGHRA, CDR2 YSYEKL, per germline. V dropped 1 base and J dropped 1 base, with 17 bases sitting between them. In DNA, the CDR3 is TGCGCCAGCAGCCAAGTGGGCTCAGGAAGCGGATCCTACGAGCAGTACTTC. Protein product: CASSQVGSGSGSYEQYF.

The chain combines TRBV13 with TRBJ2-5; D is perhaps TRBD2 (5 bases). Between the trimmed V and J ends, which lost 5 bases and 5 bases, there was a span of 15 bases. Germline assignment: CDR1 PRHDT and CDR2 FYEKMQ (reference sequence). This CDR3 is 14 amino acids long. DNA for the CDR3: TGTGCCAGCAGCCCTGCGGAGGTCGCGGAGACCCAGTACTTC. It encodes CASSPAEVAETQYF. The full variable domain, in which reference TRBV13 and TRBJ2-5 provide the parts outside the CDR3, is AAGVIQSPRHLIKEKRETATLKCYPIPRHDTVYWYQQGPGQDPQFLISFYEKMQSDKGSIPDRFSAQQFSDYHSELNMSSLELGDSALYFCASSPAEVAETQYFGPGTRLLVL.

This chain connects TRBV5-1 to TRBJ2-3; TRBD2 might be the D (5 bases). Germline lookup yields CDR1 SGHRS and CDR2 YFSETQ. The germline V and J ends were trimmed by 4 bases and 0 bases, with 9 bases remaining between them. The CDR3 runs 14 residues. DNA of the CDR3: TGCGCCAGCAGCCGCGGAGGTAGCACAGATACGCAGTATTTT. Protein sequence: CASSRGGSTDTQYF.

V gene TRBV5-6 combines with J gene TRBJ2-3; 10 bases fit TRBD1. The CDR3 extends over 15 amino acids. The germline V gene has CDR1 SGHDT and CDR2 YYEEEE. The junction had 6 bases not matched to a gene; V was cut back by 4 bases and J by 4 bases. CDR3 sequence (DNA): TGTGCCAGCAGCCGGAGGACAGGGGGTTCAGATACGCAGTATTTT. Translation gives CASSRRTGGSDTQYF.

This clone was counted between two and nine times. Different DNA sequences within this sample yield the same CDR3. The chain is built from TRBV6-5 and TRBJ1-1; D gene unclear. The CDR3 covers 11 residues. V was pared by 9 bases and J by 0 bases, with 5 bases between. The germline V gene encodes CDR1 MNHEY and CDR2 SVGAGI. The CDR3 region is CASRVNTEAFF. The CDR3 nucleotides are TGTGCCAGTCGGGTGAACACTGAAGCTTTCTTT.

This sequence joins TRBV6-6 and TRBJ2-2, with D possibly called TRBD1 or TRBD2 (5 bases each). Germline assignment: CDR1 MNHNY and CDR2 SVGAGI (reference sequence). Trimming left V 7 bases short and J 9 bases short, with 18 bases between. The length of the CDR3 is 14 residues. The CDR3 here is CASTGDARYRELFF. The CDR3 nucleotides are TGTGCCAGCACTGGGGACGCCCGGTATCGGGAGCTGTTTTTT.

The chain employs TRBV30 and TRBJ1-1, with 8 positions matching TRBD1. This CDR3 spans 14 amino acids. CDR1 and CDR2 from the germline V gene are GTSNPN and SVGIG (reference sequence). V trimming: 4 bases; J trimming: 0 bases; junction bases outside the gene matches: 4. The CDR3 coding sequence is TGTGCCTGGACCTCGGACAGGGTGAACACTGAAGCTTTCTTT. Translating gives CAWTSDRVNTEAFF.

The chain carries TRBV29-1 and TRBJ1-1; no definite D call. V gave up 4 bases and J gave up 1 base, with 10 bases separating them. This CDR3 spans 13 amino acids. Germline V gene sequence: CDR1 SQVTM, CDR2 ANQGSEA. CDR3 in amino acids: CSVAWDRNTEAFF. The CDR3 nucleotides read TGCAGCGTTGCATGGGATCGGAACACTGAAGCTTTCTTT.

This chain connects TRBV27 to TRBJ1-1; no clear D gene. Germline V gene data show CDR1 as MNHEY and CDR2 as SMNVEV (reference sequence). The CDR3 contains 15 residues. Between the trimmed V and J ends, which lost 6 bases and 4 bases, there was a span of 18 bases. CDR3 nucleotide sequence: TGTGCCAGCAGGATCCGGGAGACGTCGATCACTGAAGCTTTCTTT. It translates to CASRIRETSITEAFF.

There are a few counts of this clone. This sequence joins TRBV7-9 and TRBJ1-1; no firm D call. V was pared by 2 bases and J by 2 bases, with 12 bases between. Germline V gene lookup returns CDR1 SEHNR and CDR2 FQNEAQ (reference sequence). The length of the CDR3 is 15 residues. This CDR3 reads CASSLSPVRNTEAFF. The CDR3 coding sequence is TGTGCCAGCAGCTTATCCCCGGTGCGAAACACTGAAGCTTTCTTT.

A few counts support this clone. The genes are TRBV14 and TRBJ2-2; no firm D call. V gave up 4 bases and J gave up 3 bases, with 9 bases separating them. Germline CDR1 SGHDN, CDR2 FVKESK. CDR3 length: 14 amino acids. In DNA form, the CDR3 reads TGTGCCAGCAGCCCCACTCTAGACACCGGGGAGCTGTTTTTT. This encodes CASSPTLDTGELFF. Based on the CDR3 plus reference TRBV14 and TRBJ2-2, the full variable domain is EAGVTQFPSHSVIEKGQTVTLRCDPISGHDNLYWYRRVMGKEIKFLLHFVKESKQDESGMPNNRFLAERTGGTYSTLKVQPAELEDSGVYFCASSPTLDTGELFFGEGSRLTVL.

This clone was observed a few times. The chain employs TRBV4-1 and TRBJ2-7; 8 bases match TRBD2. The CDR3 length is 17 residues. Trimming removed 1 base from V and 4 bases from J; junction bases left unmatched: 12. The germline CDR1 and CDR2 sequences are MGHRA and YSYEKL. In nucleotides, the CDR3 is TGCGCCAGCAGCCAAGTCGATTTAGGTCTAGCGGGTTACGAGCAGTACTTC. Protein sequence: CASSQVDLGLAGYEQYF.

The V and J genes are TRBV5-6 and TRBJ2-7; the match to TRBD2 covers 7 bases. Germline lookup yields CDR1 SGHDT and CDR2 YYEEEE. The CDR3 is made up of 15 amino acids. V shed 3 bases, J shed 0 bases, and the junction held 6 bases outside the gene matches. CDR3 sequence reads: CASSYTSANSYEQYF. DNA for the CDR3: TGTGCCAGCAGCTATACTAGCGCCAACTCCTACGAGCAGTACTTC.

This chain connects TRBV18 to TRBJ2-7, with D uncertain. The V gene lost 0 bases and the J gene lost 1 base, with 4 bases spanning the gap. The germline V gene has CDR1 KGHSH and CDR2 LQKENI. This CDR3 region has 13 residues. DNA for the CDR3: TGTGCCAGCTCACCACCTTTTTCCTACGAGCAGTACTTC. It translates to CASSPPFSYEQYF.

This clone was observed a few times. This chain links TRBV9 with TRBJ2-5; a possible D gene is TRBD1 (5 bases). Between the trimmed V and J ends, which lost 3 bases and 4 bases, there was a span of 10 bases. CDR3 length equals 13 residues. CDR1 and CDR2 (germline): SGDLS, YYNGEE. This chain's CDR3 is CASSAGQGETQYF. The CDR3 DNA follows: TGTGCCAGCAGCGCAGGGCAGGGAGAGACCCAGTACTTC.

V is TRBV10-3 and J is TRBJ2-1; D gene unclear. There are 15 residues in the CDR3. V was clipped by 4 bases and J by 7 bases, with 17 bases between them. The germline V gene has CDR1 ENHRY and CDR2 SYGVKD. CDR3 in amino acids: CAISAPDQVGNEQFF. The CDR3 nucleotides are TGTGCCATCAGTGCTCCGGACCAGGTCGGGAATGAGCAGTTCTTC.

V gene TRBV2 combines with J gene TRBJ2-6, with D hard to call. Trimming stripped 4 bases from V and 0 bases from J, with 4 bases between. Germline CDR1 and CDR2: SNHLY and FYNNEI. CDR3 length: 14 residues. As DNA, the CDR3 is TGTGCCAGCAGTGCAAACTCTGGGGCCAACGTCCTGACTTTC. As protein: CASSANSGANVLTF.

V is TRBV11-3 and J is TRBJ2-1, with D perhaps TRBD2 (5 bases). The CDR3 loop spans 13 amino acids. V was trimmed by 5 bases and J by 7 bases, leaving 12 bases between them. Per the germline V gene, CDR1 is SGHNT and CDR2 is YENEEA. The CDR3 nucleotides read TGTGCCAGCAGCGCTAGCACGCGGAATGAGCAGTTCTTC. Translation: CASSASTRNEQFF. The whole variable domain, filled in from reference TRBV11-3 and TRBJ2-1, reads EAGVVQSPRYKIIEKKQPVAFWCNPISGHNTLYWYLQNLGQGPELLIRYENEEAVDDSQLPKDRFSAERLKGVDSTLKIQPAELGDSAVYLCASSASTRNEQFFGPGTRLTVL.

There are a few counts of this clone. The chain has TRBV29-1 and TRBJ2-1; a weak D match, TRBD2 (6 bases). The length of the CDR3 is 13 residues. Germline V gene sequence: CDR1 SQVTM, CDR2 ANQGSEA. Trimming shortened V by 6 bases and J by 7 bases, and 16 bases separated the two germline ends. This CDR3 reads CSVGGVLGNEQFF. CDR3 in DNA: TGCAGCGTGGGGGGAGTCCTTGGGAATGAGCAGTTCTTC.

This clone was seen once. This chain links TRBV27 with TRBJ1-5; maybe TRBD1 (5 bases). V gave up 2 bases and J gave up 4 bases, with 9 bases separating them. This CDR3 has 14 amino acids. The germline gives CDR1 MNHEY, CDR2 SMNVEV (reference sequence). Written as DNA, the CDR3 is TGTGCCAGCAGTTTACTGGGGCTTAATCAGCCCCAGCATTTT. Its protein is CASSLLGLNQPQHF.

The gene calls are TRBV7-2 and TRBJ1-2; D remains ambiguous. Trimming stripped 2 bases from V and 5 bases from J, with 15 bases between. The CDR3 length is 15 residues. Germline V gene data show CDR1 as SGHTA and CDR2 as FQGNSA. The CDR3 is CASSLSAELGYGYTF. In DNA form, the CDR3 reads TGTGCCAGCAGCTTATCGGCTGAATTGGGGTATGGCTACACCTTC.